The 11 T cell receptor beta chains reported below all come from one sample, sequenced in a study of blood T cell repertoires in COVID-19. Assay: immunoSEQ multiplex PCR; the TCRdb copy retains only in-frame clones and omits some. The sample shows about 63,000 clones, 88% of them seen only once. Sequencing was performed on peripheral blood. The source of these receptors is a human donor in a cohort sampled during active COVID-19.

V gene TRBV7-3 combines with J gene TRBJ1-1; D unclear. This CDR3 is 13 amino acids long. From germline, CDR1 is SGHTA and CDR2 FQGTGA. V was pared by 0 bases and J by 0 bases, with 2 bases between. CDR3 in DNA: TGTGCCAGCAGCTTAACCATGAACACTGAAGCTTTCTTT. Translation: CASSLTMNTEAFF.

The V and J genes are TRBV5-6 and TRBJ2-3; TRBD2 aligns across 13 bases. The CDR3 spans 16 residues. After removal of 0 bases from V and 8 bases from J, the junction contained 6 bases not matched to a gene. CDR1 is SGHDT, CDR2 YYEEEE, per germline. The DNA of the CDR3 is TGTGCCAGCAGCTTGGGACTAGCGGGGGGCCTTGGTACGCAGTATTTT. Its translation is CASSLGLAGGLGTQYF.

This sequence joins TRBV28 and TRBJ2-7; D is possibly TRBD1 (5 bases). CDR1 MDHEN and CDR2 SYDVKM come from the germline V gene. V lost 7 bases and J lost 3, with 16 bases in between. The CDR3 runs 14 residues. CDR3 sequence: CASTGAGGLYEQYF. The DNA for the CDR3 is TGTGCCAGCACTGGGGCTGGCGGCCTCTACGAGCAGTACTTC.

The rearrangement links TRBV19 to TRBJ1-2; 12 bases are a match to TRBD1. V trimming: 3 bases; J trimming: 7 bases; junction bases outside the gene matches: 6. CDR1 is LNHDA, CDR2 SQIVND, per germline (reference sequence). The CDR3 runs to 15 residues. In DNA form, the CDR3 reads TGTGCCAGTAGTATGGTGGGACAGGGGGCTAGTGGCTACACCTTC. It yields the protein CASSMVGQGASGYTF.

This chain uses TRBV2 with TRBJ2-7; D remains ambiguous. The CDR3 sequence is 14 residues long. Trimming took off 5 bases at V and 0 bases at J, with 11 bases between the two ends. Germline-derived CDR1 and CDR2 are SNHLY and FYNNEI. CDR3 sequence: CASSFSEISYEQYF. CDR3 sequence (DNA): TGTGCCAGCAGTTTCAGCGAAATCTCCTACGAGCAGTACTTC.

The chain carries TRBV19 and TRBJ1-3; no definite D call. There are 15 residues in the CDR3. V was clipped by 8 bases and J by 0 bases, with 14 bases between them. CDR1 and CDR2 (germline): LNHDA, SQIVND (reference sequence). CDR3 sequence: CASQPRGLSGNTIYF. DNA for the CDR3: TGTGCCAGTCAACCCCGTGGACTCTCTGGAAACACCATATATTTT.

V and J are TRBV3-1 (or the pseudogene TRBV3-2) and TRBJ2-2; D is ambiguous. The CDR3 is 12 amino acids. V shed 2 bases and J shed 5 bases, with 3 bases lying between them. Germline V gives CDR1 LGHDT, CDR2 YNNKEL (reference sequence). CDR3 DNA sequence: TGTGCCAGCAGCCAACAGACCGGGGAGCTGTTTTTT. This encodes CASSQQTGELFF.

The rearrangement joins TRBV24-1 to TRBJ2-7; TRBD1 matches at 8 bases. Germline loops: CDR1 KGHDR, CDR2 SFDVKD. This CDR3 is 14 amino acids long. V gave up 3 bases and J gave up 5 bases; unmatched junction bases: 5. This CDR3 is CATSDPGQVNEQYF. The CDR3 DNA is TGTGCCACCAGTGATCCGGGACAGGTAAACGAGCAGTACTTC.

CDR3 in DNA: TGCGCCAGCAGCCGACTAGCGGGGGGCCAAAGCTCCTACGAGCAGTACTTC. Encoded protein: CASSRLAGGQSSYEQYF. J is TRBJ2-7 and V is TRBV4-1; 13 bases fit TRBD2. Trimming removed 4 bases from V and 0 bases from J; junction bases left unmatched: 6. CDR3 length: 17 residues. Germline V gives CDR1 MGHRA, CDR2 YSYEKL.

The chain joins TRBV4-3 to TRBJ2-3, with 15 bases that match TRBD2. The CDR3 runs to 15 residues. Germline CDR1 reads LGHNA; CDR2 reads YSLEER. Unmatched junction bases numbered 2, after V lost 3 bases and J lost 7 bases. The CDR3 nucleotides read TGCGCCAGCAGCCAGGGGACTAGCGGGGGGCATACGCAGTATTTT. It codes for CASSQGTSGGHTQYF.

V gene TRBV5-1 combines with J gene TRBJ2-7, with a tentative D call TRBD2 (6 bases). CDR1 is SGHRS, CDR2 YFSETQ, per germline. This CDR3 contains 16 residues. Trimming took 0 bases from V and 4 from J, leaving 17 bases between them. CDR3 bases: TGCGCCAGCAGCTTGGGCCCGGCCGGGGGAAGGTACGAGCAGTACTTC. This codes for CASSLGPAGGRYEQYF.